Described below is a single TCR beta chain sequence and its context. The record originates from a study of T cell changes during pregnancy in multiple sclerosis. Libraries were prepared by immunoSEQ multiplex PCR; TCRdb keeps only in-frame clonotypes and omits some of them. Here the sample spans some 31,000 clones, roughly 90% being singletons. V dropped 5 bases and J dropped 2 bases, with 14 bases sitting between them. Germline values: CDR1 SNHLY, CDR2 FYNNEI. This CDR3 is 15 amino acids long. The genes are TRBV2 and TRBJ2-3, with a possible D match to TRBD2 (6 bases). This sequence was found in a female donor in good health, enrolled as a control in a pregnancy study. The sequences come from CD4+ T cells from peripheral blood mononuclear cells, collected in the second trimester of pregnancy. The CDR3 DNA reads TGTGCCAGCAGTTGGGCGGGATCGGCCACAGATACGCAGTATTTT. Its protein product is CASSWAGSATDTQYF.